Below are 24 T cell receptor delta chains sequenced from a single sample in a study of γδ T cells in repeated Plasmodium falciparum infection. Gammadelta T cells were flow-sorted from PBMC into Vgamma9/Vdelta2+ and Vdelta2-negative populations for bulk analysis. TCRdb redid clone calling on the multiplex PCR reads using CATT. The table lists some 100,000 delta-chain clones, approximately 1.4% of them singletons. Sequencing input: gamma-delta T cells from blood. Receptors were obtained from a pool of human donors (malaria-infected and uninfected, not separated).

Remarks on this clone: A far larger clone differs by one base, so this is likely a read error. In the same sample, other DNA sequences code for this CDR3. The V gene is TRDV2, the J gene TRDJ1; a weak D match, TRDD3 (6 bases). CDR3 length equals 14 residues. Looked up from germline, CDR1 is GEAIGNYY and CDR2 is EKD. DNA of the CDR3: TGTGCCTGTGACTCACTGGGACTCACCGATAAACTTATCTTT. The encoded protein is CACDSLGLTDKLIF.

This clone was observed a few times. TCRdb's listed protein matches a much larger clone and diverges from this DNA's translation at residue 3, likely through a read error; the protein shown comes from the DNA. The chain joins TRDV2 to TRDJ1; 9 positions agree with TRDD3. The J gene, left out of TCRdb, was set here by checking the DNA against germline. The germline V gene encodes CDR1 GEAIGNYY and CDR2 EKD. The CDR3 is 15 residues long. The CDR3 nucleotides read TGTGCCCGTGATAAACTGGGGGACAACGCCGATAAACTCATCTTT. This gives the protein CARDKLGDNADKLIF.

In regard to this clone: The protein given by TCRdb reflects a much larger clone and differs at residue 14 from this DNA's translation, likely from a read error; the protein shown is the DNA's translation. V is TRDV1 and J is TRDJ1; TRDD3 agrees at 10 bases. The J gene is not listed in TCRdb, so it was assigned here from a DNA match to germline. This CDR3 spans 19 amino acids. Germline CDR1 reads TSWWSYY; CDR2 reads QGS. V lost 1 base to trimming and J lost 3 bases; unmatched junction nucleotides: 14. CDR3 amino acids: CALGEPPLLGDNYADKLIF. The DNA of the CDR3 is TGTGCTCTTGGGGAACCCCCTTTGCTGGGGGATAATTACGCCGATAAACTCATCTTT.

About this clone: This DNA's translation differs at residue 14 from TCRdb's protein, which comes from a much larger clone; a read error is likely, and the protein shown is translated from the DNA. This chain joins TRDV1 and TRDJ1; 12 bases align to TRDD3. TCRdb lists no J gene, so it was determined here by aligning the DNA to germline. J gave up 3 bases and V 1 base, and 18 bases lay outside the gene matches. The germline gives CDR1 TSWWSYY, CDR2 QGS. The CDR3 totals 21 residues. The CDR3 spells CALGERVPVLGDTNDPDKLIF. As DNA, the CDR3 is TGTGCTCTTGGGGAACGCGTTCCCGTACTGGGGGATACCAATGATCCCGATAAACTCATCTTT.

A note on this clone: The protein in TCRdb stems from a much larger clone and differs at residue 6 from this DNA's translation, likely a read error; here the protein is translated from the DNA. The V gene is TRDV1, the J gene TRDJ1; 9 bases are a match to TRDD3. The V gene's germline CDR1 is TSWWSYY and CDR2 QGS. V trimming: 4 bases; J trimming: 0 bases; junction bases outside the gene matches: 21. This CDR3 region has 21 residues. The CDR3 region is CALGGLLHLLLGEKYTDKLIF. The CDR3 nucleotides read TGTGCTCTTGGGGGACTCCTCCACCTGTTACTGGGGGAAAAATACACCGATAAACTCATCTTT.

This clone was counted only a few times. A far bigger clonotype differs at one base, so this is likely a read error. This specimen includes other DNA sequences encoding the same CDR3. This chain connects TRDV1 to TRDJ1; 10 positions match TRDD3. No J gene was available from TCRdb, and it was assigned here by a germline match of the DNA. CDR1 TSWWSYY and CDR2 QGS come from the germline V gene. The CDR3 consists of 20 residues. V shed 5 bases, J shed 5 bases, and the junction held 23 bases outside the gene matches. The CDR3 is CALGCPSLGLTGGCTDKLIF. The CDR3 DNA sequence: TGTGCTCTTGGGTGTCCTTCCCTCGGACTTACTGGGGGATGCACTGATAAACTCATCTTT.

Comments on this clone: The TCRdb record carries a much larger clone's protein, which differs from this DNA's translation at residue 8; a read error is the likely cause, and the protein listed here is the DNA translation. This sequence joins TRDV1 and TRDJ1; 13 positions agree with TRDD3. TCRdb offers no J gene call, so here the DNA was matched to germline to obtain one. Germline trimming cut 6 bases from V and 0 bases from J; bases unmatched to any gene: 31. Germline V gene data show CDR1 as TSWWSYY and CDR2 as QGS. The CDR3 sequence is 25 residues long. The chain's CDR3 is CALGIDFPRSITGGYAPGYTDKLIF. The CDR3 coding sequence is TGTGCTCTTGGTATCGACTTTCCGAGGTCCATTACTGGGGGATACGCACCAGGCTACACCGATAAACTCATCTTT.

Turning to this clone: TCRdb shows a much larger clone's protein in place of this DNA's translation, and the two differ at residue 14, likely through a read error; the protein shown is translated from the DNA. This chain's CDR3 is CACDTVLGDFSWDARQMFF. CDR3 nucleotide sequence: TGTGCCTGTGACACCGTACTGGGGGATTTCTCCTGGGACGCCCGACAGATGTTTTTC. The chain couples TRDV2 to TRDJ3; TRDD3 agrees at 10 bases. TCRdb offers no J gene call, so here the DNA was matched to germline to obtain one. The CDR3 extends over 19 amino acids. CDR1 GEAIGNYY and CDR2 EKD come from the germline V gene.

On this clone itself: The protein in TCRdb stems from a much larger clone and differs at residue 16 from this DNA's translation, likely a read error; here the protein is translated from the DNA. The rearrangement links TRDV2 to TRDJ1; possible D gene TRDD3, 6 bases. The J gene, not given by TCRdb, was assigned here from a germline match of the nucleotide sequence. With 4 bases removed from V and 9 bases from J, the gap between germline ends came to 35 bases. Germline assignment: CDR1 GEAIGNYY and CDR2 EKD. The CDR3 is made up of 19 amino acids. CDR3 nucleotides: TGTGCCTGTGAGGCTCTCCAGGGTACTGGGTCTCATAGCTGGGCCGAACTCATCTTT. It yields the protein CACEALQGTGSHSWAELIF.

With respect to this clone: This likely came from a read error, as a far larger clone is one base away. The sample has other DNA sequences that encode this CDR3 too. This chain joins TRDV1 and TRDJ1; 8 positions match TRDD3. This CDR3 spans 21 amino acids. The germline V gene encodes CDR1 TSWWSYY and CDR2 QGS. This CDR3 reads CALGTGSYTTGGYGDPDKLIF. The CDR3 nucleotides are TGTGCTCTTGGGACGGGGTCCTACACTACTGGGGGGTATGGGGACCCCGATAAGCTCATCTTT.

Concerning this clone itself: Only one base separates this from a far larger clonotype, so it likely reflects a read error. Other DNA sequences from this sample encode an identical CDR3 as well. The gene calls are TRDV1 and TRDJ1; 8 bases fit TRDD2. With V trimmed by 3 bases and J by 7 bases, 19 bases remained unmatched. The germline V gene encodes CDR1 TSWWSYY and CDR2 QGS. The CDR3 spans 18 residues. CDR3 in amino acids: CALGEVFLRPGGLLKLIF. In nucleotides, the CDR3 is TGTGCTCTTGGGGAGGTCTTCCTACGTCCGGGGGGGCTTCTTAAACTCATCTTT.

This clone occurred a few times. TCRdb lists the protein of a much larger clone for this DNA, which differs at residue 8, so this is likely a read error; the protein given here is translated from the DNA itself. The V gene is TRDV1, the J gene TRDJ1; D ambiguous. The J gene was not available in TCRdb and was assigned here by matching the DNA to germline segments. V was cut by 0 bases and J by 3 bases, with 11 bases left in between. Germline V gives CDR1 TSWWSYY, CDR2 QGS. The CDR3 runs 15 residues. DNA of the CDR3: TGTGCTCTTGGGGAACTACCCTCCTGCCCCGATAAACTCATCTTT. This translates into CALGELPSCPDKLIF.

This clone was observed a few times. For this DNA, TCRdb reports the protein of a much larger clone, which diverges at residue 8, most likely from a read error; the protein presented here is translated directly from the DNA. V is TRDV1 and J is TRDJ1; possible D gene TRDD3, 6 bases. The J gene, missing from TCRdb, was assigned here through DNA to germline matching. The CDR3 contains 21 residues. CDR1 and CDR2 (germline): TSWWSYY, QGS. Trimming removed 2 bases at V and 0 bases at J, with 28 bases between. DNA for the CDR3: TGTGCTCTTGGGGAATCTACACGCAACCTTGGGTGGGGGGAGAACACCGATAAACTCATCTTT. Protein sequence: CALGESTRNLGWGENTDKLIF.

Regarding this clone: A far larger clone lies a single base away; this is likely a read error. Different DNA sequences within this sample yield the same CDR3. The rearrangement links TRDV3 to TRDJ1; D unresolved. TCRdb lists no J gene, so it was determined here by aligning the DNA to germline. Germline assignment: CDR1 TVYSNPD and CDR2 GDNSRS (reference sequence). The CDR3 length is 17 residues. V dropped 3 bases and J dropped 7 bases, with 30 bases sitting between them. The DNA of the CDR3 is TGTGCCTTCCGTGGAGCTTGGGTCCCATGGGAGGCCGGTAAACTCATCTTT. Amino acids: CAFRGAWVPWEAGKLIF.

This clone was seen more than once but under ten times. TCRdb pairs this DNA with a much larger clone's protein that differs at residue 5, likely a read error; the protein shown was translated from the DNA. The chain links TRDV2 to TRDJ2, with 7 bases aligning to TRDD3. TCRdb offers no J gene call, so here the DNA was matched to germline to obtain one. Per germline, CDR1 GEAIGNYY and CDR2 EKD. With V trimmed by 4 bases and J by 4 bases, 2 bases remained unmatched. The CDR3 covers 13 residues. CDR3 amino acids: CACDHWGTAQLFF. The CDR3 DNA reads TGTGCCTGTGATCACTGGGGGACAGCACAACTCTTCTTT.

This clone turned up a few times. The translation of this DNA and the TCRdb protein of a much larger clone differ at residue 16, probably owing to a read error; the protein shown here is translated from the DNA. V is TRDV2 and J is TRDJ1, with a weak D call TRDD3 (6 bases). TCRdb offers no J gene call, so here the DNA was matched to germline to obtain one. The CDR3 is 23 amino acids. Trimming took 3 bases from V and 4 from J, leaving 41 bases between them. The germline V gene has CDR1 GEAIGNYY and CDR2 EKD. The CDR3 DNA reads TGTGCCTGTGACCCCGTAAAAGGACCATTCCCGCGTACTGGGCGGAGGGAGGTCGATAAACTCATCTTT. As protein: CACDPVKGPFPRTGRREVDKLIF.

Concerning this clone: This DNA's translation differs at residue 6 from TCRdb's protein, which comes from a much larger clone; a read error is likely, and the protein shown is translated from the DNA. The V call is TRDV1, the J call TRDJ1; 11 positions match TRDD3. TCRdb lists no J gene, so it was determined here by aligning the DNA to germline. There are 25 residues in the CDR3. The junction had 33 bases not matched to a gene; V was cut back by 6 bases and J by 0 bases. The germline CDR1 and CDR2 sequences are TSWWSYY and QGS. This chain's CDR3 is CALGIRWRPPIWGIPEESYTDKLIF. CDR3 nucleotides: TGTGCTCTTGGAATAAGGTGGCGACCTCCCATCTGGGGGATACCCGAAGAATCGTACACCGATAAACTCATCTTT.

About this clone itself: TCRdb shows a much larger clone's protein in place of this DNA's translation, and the two differ at residue 4, likely through a read error; the protein shown is translated from the DNA. The gene calls are TRDV2 and TRDJ1; 7 nucleotides align to TRDD3. The J gene, not given by TCRdb, was assigned here from a germline match of the nucleotide sequence. The CDR3 runs 20 residues. Germline loops: CDR1 GEAIGNYY, CDR2 EKD. CDR3 sequence (DNA): TGTGCCTGTGGCACCGTACTGGGGACCCGGGGGTTATATTACACCGATAAACTCATCTTT. This encodes CACGTVLGTRGLYYTDKLIF.

This clone has ten or more counts. Translating this DNA gives a protein that differs at residue 4 from the TCRdb one, which belongs to a much larger clone; a read error is likely, and the protein shown is this translation. This chain connects TRDV1 to TRDJ1, with D possibly called TRDD2 or TRDD3 (7 bases each). CDR1 is TSWWSYY and CDR2 is QGS in the germline V gene. This CDR3 has 20 amino acids. The V and J ends lost 7 bases and 2 bases respectively, with 32 bases between them. The CDR3 nucleotides are TGTGCTCTTGAGGGGTCCTTTTTCCTACTCATGGGGATAGTAACCGATAAACTCATCTTT. This sequence encodes CALEGSFFLLMGIVTDKLIF.

Comments on this clone: This likely stems from a read error, as it lies one base from a far larger clone. The same CDR3 is also encoded by other DNA sequences in this sample. The V gene is TRDV2, the J gene TRDJ1; no definite D call. The J gene, absent from TCRdb, was called here by matching the DNA to germline. CDR3 length equals 15 residues. The V gene's germline CDR1 is GEAIGNYY and CDR2 EKD. Here the CDR3 DNA reads TGTGCTTGTGTTCGCACAGAGTCGTACGGGCTCAAACTCATCTTT. Its protein is CACVRTESYGLKLIF.

At least ten counts were recorded for this clone. The chain couples TRDV2 to TRDJ1; 9 nucleotides agree with TRDD3. The J gene, not given by TCRdb, was assigned here from a germline match of the nucleotide sequence. After removal of 0 bases from V and 4 bases from J, the junction contained 11 bases not matched to a gene. Germline assignment: CDR1 GEAIGNYY and CDR2 EKD. CDR3 size: 17 residues. CDR3 in amino acids: CACDTVVGDKYIDKLIF. CDR3 nucleotide sequence: TGTGCCTGTGACACCGTAGTGGGGGATAAATACATCGATAAACTCATCTTT.

This clone was detected many times. The chain links TRDV1 to TRDJ1; 11 positions match TRDD3. Germline values: CDR1 TSWWSYY, CDR2 QGS. V was clipped by 1 base and J by 2 bases; unmatched bases: 27. This CDR3 spans 24 amino acids. CDR3 bases: TGTGCTCTTGGGGAACCGGGGGGAACCTTCCTACGAACTGTGGGGGATACGGAGACCGATAAACTCATCTTT. It encodes CALGEPGGTFLRTVGDTETDKLIF.

This clone has just a few counts. The TCRdb record carries a much larger clone's protein, which differs from this DNA's translation at residue 3; a read error is the likely cause, and the protein listed here is the DNA translation. This chain connects TRDV2 to TRDJ3; D could derive from TRDD2 or TRDD3 (6 bases each). TCRdb gives no J gene; it was assigned here by matching the DNA to germline. The CDR3 spans 24 residues. CDR1 is GEAIGNYY, CDR2 EKD, per germline. CDR3 coding DNA: TGTGCCCGTGACACCGGTCTTCCTCAAAATACTGGGACCAGACTCTCCTGGGACACCCGACAGATGTTTTTC. Translating gives CARDTGLPQNTGTRLSWDTRQMFF.

The CDR3 DNA reads as TGTGCTCTTGGGGAACTACGTTCCTACTGGGGTGGGGGACCTAAACTCATCTTT. Translated: CALGELRSYWGGGPKLIF. This chain uses TRDV1 with TRDJ1, with D perhaps given as TRDD2 or TRDD3 (7 bases each). No J segment appears in TCRdb, so it was assigned here by matching the sequence to germline. Germline assignment: CDR1 TSWWSYY and CDR2 QGS. CDR3 length: 18 residues. Trimming took off 0 bases at V and 7 bases at J, with 24 bases between the two ends.